These T cell receptor beta chains were read from a single sample in a study of T cells after yellow fever vaccination. MiXCR, applied by TCRdb to the 5' RACE reads, yields one record per CDR3 protein. Among 150,000 to 200,000 distinct CDR3 sequences listed, around 9.7% were seen once. This material consisted of CD8+ T cells sorted from PBMCs, taken 45 days after the yellow fever booster vaccination. These receptors originate from a man younger than 30 who received the YFV17D yellow fever vaccine. CDR3s include the opening cysteine and the closing phenylalanine or tryptophan. D genes are given only for firm matches. The size of a clone is reported for some rows only, either as once, few or many, or as a class for expanded clones.

size	J	D	V	DNA	CDR3
few	TRBJ1-5	-	TRBV3-1	TGTGCCAGCAGCCAAGGGGTGGCGAATCAGCCCCAGCATTTT	CASSQGVANQPQHF
few	TRBJ2-3	-	TRBV4-1	TGCGCCAGCAGCCAAGAACTCAAGGGGACGCAGTATTTT	CASSQELKGTQYF
-	TRBJ1-1	-	TRBV7-9	TGTGCCAGCAGTTCCGCGGGGCTCGCTGAAGCTTTCTTT	CASSSAGLAEAFF
few	TRBJ1-1	TRBD1	TRBV5-1	TGCGCCAGCAGCTTGGAAGGCAGGGGGACTGAAGCTTTCTTT	CASSLEGRGTEAFF
-	TRBJ2-1	-	TRBV29-1	TGCAGCGTTCTTCGGACTGACTACAATGAGCAGTTCTTC	CSVLRTDYNEQFF
few	TRBJ2-7	-	TRBV27	TGTGCCAGCAGTTTATCAAGCGGTTGGCCCTACGAGCAGTACTTC	CASSLSSGWPYEQYF
-	TRBJ2-2	-	TRBV12-3/TRBV12-4	TGTGCCAGCAGTACCTCTCTCGGGGGGAACACCGGGGAGCTGTTTTTT	CASSTSLGGNTGELFF
-	TRBJ1-1	-	TRBV20-1	TGCAGTGCTACCGAACCCCTAAGGTGGTACGGCACTGAAGCTTTCTTT	CSATEPLRWYGTEAFF
-	TRBJ1-1	-	TRBV29-1	TGCAGCGTTGAAGAGAACACTGAAGCTTTCTTT	CSVEENTEAFF
few	TRBJ2-2	-	TRBV5-5	TGTGCCAGCAGCTTGGGGGCCATGACAGCCTATACGAACACCGGGGAGCTGTTTTTT	CASSLGAMTAYTNTGELFF
few	TRBJ2-5	TRBD2	TRBV10-2	TGCGCCAGCAGTGAAGCGACTAGCGGGGAGAGGGAGACCCAGTACTTC	CASSEATSGERETQYF
-	TRBJ2-1	-	TRBV5-1	TGCGCCAGCAGCGTAGTCGGGGGCCCCGCATCCAATGAGCAGTTCTTC	CASSVVGGPASNEQFF
few	TRBJ1-2	-	TRBV20-1	TGCAGTGCTAAAGGGGGAGTCTATGGCTACACCTTC	CSAKGGVYGYTF
few	TRBJ1-1	-	TRBV6-1	TGTGCCAGCGATTGGGGGACTGAAGCTTTCTTT	CASDWGTEAFF
-	TRBJ1-2	TRBD1	TRBV6-5	TGTGCCAGCAGTCAGACAGGGGTCCGCTACACCTTC	CASSQTGVRYTF
few	TRBJ2-3	-	TRBV7-2	TGTGCCAGCAGCGCCCTTAACGGACCCACCACAGATACGCAGTATTTT	CASSALNGPTTDTQYF
few	TRBJ2-1	TRBD1	TRBV27	TGTGCCAGCAGTACCGCGGGGACAGGGGTGGATGAGCAGTTCTTC	CASSTAGTGVDEQFF
-	TRBJ2-1	-	TRBV29-1	TGCAGCGTTGCTGGCGGGGTCTTTTCCTACAATGAGCAGTTCTTC	CSVAGGVFSYNEQFF
many	TRBJ2-2	-	TRBV7-9	TGTGCCAGCAGCTCTGATATCACCGGGGAGCTGTTTTTT	CASSSDITGELFF
few	TRBJ2-3	-	TRBV24-1	TGTGCCACCAGTGATTCACGGGACCCGAAGGGCACAGATACGCAGTATTTT	CATSDSRDPKGTDTQYF
few	TRBJ1-3	TRBD1	TRBV29-1	TGCAGCGTTCAACAGGGGGCCACTGGAAACACCATATATTTT	CSVQQGATGNTIYF
few	TRBJ2-2	TRBD1	TRBV7-6	TGTGCCAGCAGCTTAGGACAGGGCGACTACACCGGGGAGCTGTTTTTT	CASSLGQGDYTGELFF
many	TRBJ2-3	-	TRBV15	TGTGCCACCAGCCCGGGGAATTCGGATACGCAGTATTTT	CATSPGNSDTQYF
few	TRBJ1-1	-	TRBV5-1	TGCGCCAGCAGCTGGGGCCCGAACACTGAAGCTTTCTTT	CASSWGPNTEAFF
-	TRBJ2-7	TRBD2	TRBV6-5	TGTGCCAGCAGTTACTTACTAGCGGGGGGGCAGTACGAGCAGTACTTC	CASSYLLAGGQYEQYF
-	TRBJ2-1	TRBD2	TRBV7-2	TGTGCCAGCAGCAATAGCGGGCCTCACTACAATGAGCAGTTCTTC	CASSNSGPHYNEQFF
-	TRBJ2-3	-	TRBV7-2	TGTGCCAGCAGCTACCGACTGGGCACAGATACGCAGTATTTT	CASSYRLGTDTQYF
few	TRBJ1-3	-	TRBV7-6	TGTGCCAGCAGCTTAGCCGGGGCCCCTGGAAACACCATATATTTT	CASSLAGAPGNTIYF
few	TRBJ1-2	-	TRBV7-6	TGTGCCAGCAGCTTACAGGGAAGCCATGGCTACACCTTC	CASSLQGSHGYTF
few	TRBJ2-5	-	TRBV28	TGTGCCAGCAGTTTGGACCAGAGGAACAAGATTCAAGAGACCCAGTACTTC	CASSLDQRNKIQETQYF
many	TRBJ1-1	TRBD1	TRBV9	TGTGCCAGCAGCCCCAGACAGGGACTGGACACTGAAGCTTTCTTT	CASSPRQGLDTEAFF
-	TRBJ1-1	-	TRBV20-1	TGCAGTGCACCGGAAAGACCGAACACTGAAGCTTTCTTT	CSAPERPNTEAFF
-	TRBJ2-1	TRBD2	TRBV4-1	TGCGCCAGCAGCCAAGGGGGGCTAGCGGGGCCTGTGGGATACAATGAGCAGTTCTTC	CASSQGGLAGPVGYNEQFF
many	TRBJ2-7	-	TRBV6-2/TRBV6-3	TGTGCCATCACCCCGGACCGGGGGGCGTACGCGGAGCAGTACTTC	CAITPDRGAYAEQYF
few	TRBJ2-1	-	TRBV4-3	TGCGCCAGCAGCCACACACCGTGGGGCGGGGCCTCCTACAATGAGCAGTTCTTC	CASSHTPWGGASYNEQFF
many	TRBJ2-5	-	TRBV4-2	TGTGCCAGCAGCCAAGGCATCGGAGGAGAGACCCAGTACTTC	CASSQGIGGETQYF
few	TRBJ2-6	TRBD1	TRBV7-3	TGTGCCAGCCGTGGCCAGGGGGCAACTGGGGCCAACGTCCTGACTTTC	CASRGQGATGANVLTF
many	TRBJ1-4	-	TRBV4-3	TGCGCCAGCAGCCAAGATCGACAGGTCGGGAATGAAAAACTGTTTTTT	CASSQDRQVGNEKLFF
few	TRBJ2-7	-	TRBV27	TGTGCCAGCAGTCTCCGTTTCGGGGGCCGAGACGAGCAGTACTTC	CASSLRFGGRDEQYF
few	TRBJ1-1	-	TRBV11-2	TGTGCCAGCAGCCCCCGGACCGCGCCATGGGCTTTCTTT	CASSPRTAPWAFF
many	TRBJ2-5	TRBD2	TRBV4-1	TGCGCCAGTAGCCCAGGACTAGGACAAGAGACCCAGTACTTC	CASSPGLGQETQYF
few	TRBJ2-7	-	TRBV5-1	TGCGCCAGCAGCTTCGGCGGGGACACTTCCTACGAGCAGTACTTC	CASSFGGDTSYEQYF
-	TRBJ2-7	-	TRBV7-6	TGTGCCAGCAGCTCCACCGATAGGGAAGGCCGCGAGCAGTACTTC	CASSSTDREGREQYF
-	TRBJ2-1	-	TRBV3-1	TGTGCCAGCAGCCATGTGTTTACAAGCCCCAATGAGCAGTTCTTC	CASSHVFTSPNEQFF
many	TRBJ2-1	-	TRBV28	TGTGCCAGCAGTCAATACAATGAGCAGTTCTTC	CASSQYNEQFF
-	TRBJ2-1	-	TRBV7-9	TGTGCCAGCAGCTTAGTCGGGCTAGCTGGGAATGAGCAGTTCTTC	CASSLVGLAGNEQFF
many	TRBJ2-5	-	TRBV12-3/TRBV12-4	TGTGCCAGCACCGACTCGTTGAGGGAGACCCAGTACTTC	CASTDSLRETQYF
-	TRBJ1-2	-	TRBV11-2	TGTGCCAGCAGCTCCAGTCGCGAAGGCTACACCTTC	CASSSSREGYTF
-	TRBJ2-7	-	TRBV4-2	TGTGCCAGCAGCCAAGAGGGGGCGCTGTGGGGAGAGCAGTACTTC	CASSQEGALWGEQYF
-	TRBJ2-3	TRBD1	TRBV7-9	TGTGCCAGCAGCATCGGACAGGGTAGCACAGATACGCAGTATTTT	CASSIGQGSTDTQYF
many	TRBJ2-7	-	TRBV12-5	TGTGCTAGTGGTTTGGAGGGGTTCAACGAGCAGTACTTC	CASGLEGFNEQYF
few	TRBJ1-1	-	TRBV24-1	TGTGCCACCAGTGATTTGATGGGGGGAGAGGTGAACACTGAAGCTTTCTTT	CATSDLMGGEVNTEAFF
many	TRBJ1-6	-	TRBV5-1	TGCGCCAGCAGCGTAGACAGAGGTTCACCCCTCCACTTT	CASSVDRGSPLHF
-	TRBJ2-7	-	TRBV6-2/TRBV6-3	TGTGCCAGCAGTTACGTGACGGGAAGCTATAACGAGCAGTACTTC	CASSYVTGSYNEQYF
many	TRBJ2-5	-	TRBV2	TGTGCCAGTGATGGGTATGTGGGCCAAGAGACCCAGTACTTC	CASDGYVGQETQYF
-	TRBJ2-7	-	TRBV7-9	TGTGCCAGCAGCCTAACCACAGGGCCCGAGCAGTACTTC	CASSLTTGPEQYF
-	TRBJ2-3	TRBD2	TRBV28	TGTGCCAGCAGTTTCTGGACTAGCTCTAGGGCAGATACGCAGTATTTT	CASSFWTSSRADTQYF
-	TRBJ2-5	TRBD2	TRBV29-1	TGCAGCGGGGCCCTAGCGGGGTACCAAGAGACCCAGTACTTC	CSGALAGYQETQYF
few	TRBJ1-6	-	TRBV4-2	TGTGCCAGCAGCCAAGATCGGGCAGGGCCCCTTGGGTCACCCCTCCACTTT	CASSQDRAGPLGSPLHF